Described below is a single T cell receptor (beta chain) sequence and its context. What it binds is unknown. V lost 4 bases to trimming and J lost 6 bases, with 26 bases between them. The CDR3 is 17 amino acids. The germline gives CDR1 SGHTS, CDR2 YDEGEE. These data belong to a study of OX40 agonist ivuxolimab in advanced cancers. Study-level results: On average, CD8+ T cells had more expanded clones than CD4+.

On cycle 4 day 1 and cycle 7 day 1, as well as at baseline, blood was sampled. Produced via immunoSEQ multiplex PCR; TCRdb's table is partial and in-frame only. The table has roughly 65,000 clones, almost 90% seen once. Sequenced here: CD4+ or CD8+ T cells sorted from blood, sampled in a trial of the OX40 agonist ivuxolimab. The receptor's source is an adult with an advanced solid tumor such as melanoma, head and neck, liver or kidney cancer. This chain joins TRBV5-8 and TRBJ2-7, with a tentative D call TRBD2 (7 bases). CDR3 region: CASSRGGGFPQLSEQYF. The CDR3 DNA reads TGTGCCAGCAGCCGAGGGGGGGGCTTCCCGCAACTATCCGAGCAGTACTTC.